This T cell receptor beta chain was sequenced for a study of Ad26.COV2.S vaccination and SARS-CoV-2 variants. Study-wide background: Participants got Ad26.COV2.S intramuscularly, once or twice 56 days apart.

The trim removed 5 bases at V and 0 bases at J, leaving 10 bases unmatched. The CDR3 length is 18 residues. Per the germline V gene, CDR1 is MNHEY and CDR2 is SVGEGT. Study-level results: Total T cell responses were possibly underestimated by TCR breadth and depth analyses. For non-spike TCRs, breadth in vaccine recipients resembled that in placebo recipients.

Treatment here: over 15 received Ad26.COV2.S at low or high dose, single or two shots; about 5 received placebo; per-sample allocation not given. Sampling happened 63 days after the first vaccine or placebo injection. In Boston, the donor was an adult between 18-55 years of age. Assay: immunoSEQ multiplex PCR; the TCRdb copy retains only in-frame clones and omits some. This repertoire shows some 320,000 clones, about 86% found once; its top ten account for less than 2%. A remark on this clone: Its target is not known.

This rearrangement joins TRBV6-2 or TRBV6-3 to TRBJ2-6; 7 bases match TRBD2. This specimen consisted of peripheral blood, obtained in a trial of Ad26.COV2.S vaccine versus placebo. This clonotype was obtained from a person between 18 and 65 years old who received the Ad26.COV2.S COVID-19 vaccine or a placebo. CDR3 in amino acids: CASSRWGGLTSGANVLTF. In DNA, the CDR3 is TGTGCCAGCAGTCGGTGGGGGGGTCTTACCTCTGGGGCCAACGTCCTGACTTTC.